The 22 T cell receptor beta chains below come from one sample, sequenced in a study of cytomegalovirus exposure and HLA in healthy donors. This PCR relied on a set of 60 Vbeta primers and 13 Jbeta primers. The method was immunoSEQ multiplex PCR; TCRdb's version includes in-frame clones alone and lacks a portion of them. There are under 200,000 clones in the sample; more than 65% occur only once, and about 6% lies in the top ten. Sequencing was done on a sample of PBMCs. These receptors all stem from a man aged 50-60 years in good health and CMV-seropositive.

The gene calls are TRBV19 and TRBJ1-4; unclear D gene. The CDR3 length is 13 residues. Germline lookup yields CDR1 LNHDA and CDR2 SQIVND (reference sequence). The germline V and J ends were trimmed by 2 bases and 4 bases, with 5 bases remaining between them. The CDR3 DNA sequence: TGTGCCAGTAGTATAACGGGTAATGAAAAACTGTTTTTT. It is translated as CASSITGNEKLFF. Together with reference TRBV19 and TRBJ1-4, the CDR3 gives the full variable domain: DGGITQSPKYLFRKEGQNVTLSCEQNLNHDAMYWYRQDPGQGLRLIYYSQIVNDFQKGDIAEGYSVSREKKESFPLTVTSAQKNPTAFYLCASSITGNEKLFFGSGTQLSVL.

This sequence joins TRBV5-4 and TRBJ2-1; D perhaps matches TRBD2 (6 bases). The CDR3 consists of 14 residues. V lost 1 base and J lost 6, with 11 bases in between. In germline, CDR1 is SGHNT, CDR2 YYREEE (reference sequence). This CDR3 is CASSLSTSSNEQFF. The CDR3 region has the DNA TGTGCCAGCAGCTTGTCAACTAGCAGCAATGAGCAGTTCTTC. The full variable domain, rest sourced from reference TRBV5-4 and TRBJ2-1, is ETGVTQSPTHLIKTRGQQVTLRCSSQSGHNTVSWYQQALGQGPQFIFQYYREEENGRGNFPPRFSGLQFPNYSSELNVNALELDDSALYLCASSLSTSSNEQFFGPGTRLTVL.

This clone was detected only a few times. The genes are TRBV10-3 and TRBJ1-2, with 10 bases lining up with TRBD1. The CDR3 runs 17 residues. Unmatched junction bases numbered 9, after V lost 3 bases and J lost 2 bases. Germline CDR1 is ENHRY and CDR2 is SYGVKD. This chain's CDR3 is CAISERTGGKRNYGYTF. Written as DNA, the CDR3 is TGTGCCATCAGTGAACGGACAGGGGGGAAGAGGAACTATGGCTACACCTTC.

The gene calls are TRBV5-1 and TRBJ1-1; 7 bases are a match to TRBD1. Germline V gives CDR1 SGHRS, CDR2 YFSETQ. The CDR3 is 16 residues long. The trim removed 1 base at V and 0 bases at J, leaving 6 bases unmatched. The CDR3 protein is CASSLTLTGVNTEAFF. The CDR3 DNA follows: TGCGCCAGCAGCTTGACACTAACAGGGGTGAACACTGAAGCTTTCTTT.

The V call is TRBV5-6, the J call TRBJ2-7; 11 nucleotides line up with TRBD2. CDR3 length: 17 amino acids. Per germline, CDR1 SGHDT and CDR2 YYEEEE. With 3 bases clipped from V and 5 bases from J, the junction kept 13 bases outside the gene matches. CDR3 coding DNA: TGTGCCAGCAGCTCGCTAGCGGGGGGATCTTTTTTGCACGAGCAGTACTTC. Translating gives CASSSLAGGSFLHEQYF.

This clone turned up a few times. This chain connects TRBV6-6 to TRBJ2-5; perhaps TRBD1 as D (5 bases). Trimming took off 2 bases at V and 5 bases at J, with 12 bases between the two ends. This CDR3 is 14 amino acids long. Germline CDR1 reads MNHNY; CDR2 reads SVGAGI (reference sequence). This CDR3 is CASSYVQGMETQYF. The CDR3, as DNA: TGTGCCAGCAGTTACGTGCAGGGAATGGAGACCCAGTACTTC.

This clone was seen only once. This chain links TRBV13 with TRBJ2-5; no firm D call. CDR1 and CDR2 from the germline V gene are PRHDT and FYEKMQ (reference sequence). The CDR3 runs to 14 residues. Between the trimmed V and J ends, which lost 6 bases and 5 bases, there was a span of 16 bases. The CDR3 DNA reads TGTGCCAGCAGTCCCTCTACTGGGCACGAGACCCAGTACTTC. Protein product: CASSPSTGHETQYF. Variable domain in full (rest from reference TRBV13 and TRBJ2-5): AAGVIQSPRHLIKEKRETATLKCYPIPRHDTVYWYQQGPGQDPQFLISFYEKMQSDKGSIPDRFSAQQFSDYHSELNMSSLELGDSALYFCASSPSTGHETQYFGPGTRLLVL.

The V gene is TRBV29-1, the J gene TRBJ2-1, with 15 bases matching TRBD2. J was trimmed by 3 bases and V by 3 bases; bases with no gene match: 6. Germline CDR1 reads SQVTM; CDR2 reads ANQGSEA. The CDR3 extends over 17 amino acids. This CDR3 reads CSVEGTSGRSYYNEQFF. Here the CDR3 DNA reads TGCAGCGTTGAGGGGACTAGCGGGAGGTCCTACTACAATGAGCAGTTCTTC.

The chain employs TRBV6-6 and TRBJ1-2; D perhaps matches TRBD1 (5 bases). The V gene lost 7 bases and the J gene lost 5 bases, with 23 bases spanning the gap. Germline V gives CDR1 MNHNY, CDR2 SVGAGI (reference sequence). This CDR3 comprises 16 residues. DNA for the CDR3: TGTGCCAGCAAAGTTCAGGGAAGGCGGGAGTCATATGGCTACACCTTC. Translating gives CASKVQGRRESYGYTF.

The V and J genes are TRBV7-6 and TRBJ2-2, with D perhaps TRBD1 (5 bases). Germline assignment: CDR1 SGHVS and CDR2 FNYEAQ. This CDR3 has 18 residues. Trimming left V 1 base short and J 3 bases short, with 18 bases between. CDR3 sequence reads: CASSLERGAYRDTGELFF. The CDR3 DNA reads TGTGCCAGCAGCTTAGAAAGGGGCGCCTACCGGGACACCGGGGAGCTGTTTTTT.

The chain links TRBV25-1 to TRBJ1-5, with D hard to call. V was clipped by 4 bases and J by 3 bases, with 10 bases between them. Looked up from germline, CDR1 is MGHDK and CDR2 is SYGVNS. This CDR3 is 14 amino acids long. The CDR3 spells CASSGLGPNQPQHF. CDR3 nucleotide sequence: TGTGCCAGCAGTGGGCTGGGCCCCAATCAGCCCCAGCATTTT. Full variable domain (rest looked up from reference TRBV25-1 and TRBJ1-5): EADIYQTPRYLVIGTGKKITLECSQTMGHDKMYWYQQDPGMELHLIHYSYGVNSTEKGDLSSESTVSRIRTEHFPLTLESARPSHTSQYLCASSGLGPNQPQHFGDGTRLSIL.

The chain is built from TRBV27 and TRBJ2-6, with TRBD2 as a possible D gene (5 bases). V was pared by 2 bases and J by 4 bases, with 18 bases between. The germline gives CDR1 MNHEY, CDR2 SMNVEV (reference sequence). The CDR3 spans 18 residues. CDR3: CASSLQPGYSLGANVLTF. The CDR3, as DNA: TGTGCCAGCAGTTTACAGCCGGGATATTCTCTCGGGGCCAACGTCCTGACTTTC. Filled out from reference TRBV27 and TRBJ2-6, the complete variable domain reads EAQVTQNPRYLITVTGKKLTVTCSQNMNHEYMSWYRQDPGLGLRQIYYSMNVEVTDKGDVPEGYKVSRKEKRNFPLILESPSPNQTSLYFCASSLQPGYSLGANVLTFGAGSRLTVL.

This clone has a single count. The chain carries TRBV5-6 and TRBJ2-7; possible D gene TRBD1, 8 bases. Germline values: CDR1 SGHDT, CDR2 YYEEEE. The CDR3 spans 13 residues. V was trimmed by 2 bases and J by 7 bases, leaving 13 bases between them. The CDR3, as DNA: TGTGCCAGCAGCTTCTACAGGGGGGGAGAGCAGTACTTC. It specifies CASSFYRGGEQYF.

The chain couples TRBV4-2 to TRBJ2-1; TRBD2 matches 14 bases. The junction had 10 bases not matched to a gene; V was cut back by 0 bases and J by 6 bases. The germline gives CDR1 LGHNA, CDR2 YNFKEQ. This CDR3 region has 19 residues. The CDR3 DNA reads as TGTGCCAGCAGCCAAGAGGTAGCCGGGACTAGCGGGAGAGGCAATGAGCAGTTCTTC. It translates to CASSQEVAGTSGRGNEQFF.

This clone occurred once. The chain is built from TRBV4-1 and TRBJ1-1; D may be TRBD1 (6 bases). V shed 0 bases and J shed 5 bases, with 13 bases lying between them. In germline, CDR1 is MGHRA, CDR2 YSYEKL. The CDR3 has 15 amino acids. The CDR3, as DNA: TGCGCCAGCAGCCAAGATTCTGGGGGCAGGACTGAAGCTTTCTTT. It specifies CASSQDSGGRTEAFF.

The chain joins TRBV6-1 to TRBJ1-2, with 9 positions matching TRBD1. The junction had 6 bases not matched to a gene; V was cut back by 5 bases and J by 2 bases. The CDR3 is 15 amino acids. Per the germline V gene, CDR1 is MNHNS and CDR2 is SASEGT. The CDR3 protein is CASSSSGTGNYGYTF. DNA of the CDR3: TGTGCCAGCAGTTCATCCGGGACAGGGAACTATGGCTACACCTTC.

As concerns this clone: Other DNA variants within this sample encode the same CDR3. The chain uses TRBV5-1 and TRBJ1-2; weak D call: TRBD1 (5 bases). This CDR3 spans 12 amino acids. CDR1 and CDR2 (germline): SGHRS, YFSETQ. V was cut by 0 bases and J by 6 bases, with 6 bases left in between. The CDR3 sequence: CASSLVGDGYTF. The CDR3 DNA follows: TGCGCCAGCAGCTTGGTAGGGGATGGCTACACCTTC.

The chain employs TRBV7-8 and TRBJ2-3; 11 nucleotides align to TRBD2. Unmatched junction bases numbered 12, after V lost 2 bases and J lost 5 bases. This CDR3 spans 18 amino acids. Germline assignment: CDR1 SGHVS and CDR2 FQNEAQ. Written as DNA, the CDR3 is TGTGCCAGCAGCTTATCCCAGACACTAGCGGGAGCGGGAGATACGCAGTATTTT. Its translation is CASSLSQTLAGAGDTQYF.

This chain joins TRBV4-2 and TRBJ2-1; TRBD2 aligns across 12 bases. The J segment lost 0 bases and the V segment lost 4 bases, leaving 7 bases of the junction unmatched. Germline V gene sequence: CDR1 LGHNA, CDR2 YNFKEQ. This CDR3 has 18 amino acids. This chain's CDR3 is CASSLGTSGYSSYNEQFF. The CDR3 nucleotides are TGTGCCAGCAGCCTAGGGACTAGCGGGTACTCCTCCTACAATGAGCAGTTCTTC.

V is TRBV7-6 and J is TRBJ2-7; TRBD1 matches 11 bases. V was pared by 3 bases and J by 5 bases, with 3 bases of the junction left unmatched. This CDR3 has 14 amino acids. Germline CDR1 SGHVS, CDR2 FNYEAQ. The CDR3 here is CASSFGTGGDEQYF. CDR3 DNA: TGTGCCAGCAGCTTCGGGACAGGGGGGGACGAGCAGTACTTC.

The chain recombines TRBV4-2 with TRBJ1-2, with D possibly being TRBD1 (6 bases). CDR1 and CDR2 (germline): LGHNA, YNFKEQ. Deletions cut 0 bases from V and 3 bases from J, with 14 bases between. The CDR3 is 16 amino acids. This CDR3 reads CASSQDRGGAYYGYTF. The CDR3 bases are TGTGCCAGCAGCCAAGATCGGGGGGGGGCTTACTATGGCTACACCTTC.

The chain has TRBV30 and TRBJ1-1, with D tentatively TRBD1 (6 bases). The CDR3 sequence is 13 residues long. Germline V gives CDR1 GTSNPN, CDR2 SVGIG (reference sequence). V lost 3 bases and J 1 base, leaving 9 bases between the germline ends. The CDR3 loop is CAWSGTPNTEAFF. The DNA of the CDR3 is TGTGCCTGGAGCGGGACACCGAACACTGAAGCTTTCTTT.